The 2 T cell receptor beta chains listed next were all sequenced from one sample in a study of persistence of HIV-infected CD4 T cells. The stimulus was lysate of CMV-infected fibroblasts, approximately 9.6 ug/mL. CD40L/CD69 double-negative CD45RO-high memory CD4+ T cells were collected. No antigens are known for them. The libraries were made with immunoSEQ version 4 in survey mode. The method was immunoSEQ multiplex PCR; TCRdb's version includes in-frame clones alone and lacks a portion of them. The sample has roughly 32,000 clones, 82% seen once; the top ten hold more than 0.85%. The source was CD4+ T cells sorted from PBMCs after roughly 18-hour stimulation, collected from a patient who received antiretroviral therapy. Receptors were obtained from an adult man with HIV who was CMV-seropositive.

The chain links TRBV5-1 to TRBJ1-1, with 7 bases matching TRBD1. Per germline, CDR1 SGHRS and CDR2 YFSETQ. The CDR3 covers 14 residues. V lost 4 bases, J lost 1 base, and 4 bases stayed unmatched. The CDR3 protein is CASSAGTANTEAFF. The CDR3 bases are TGCGCCAGCAGCGCAGGGACAGCGAACACTGAAGCTTTCTTT.

The chain is built from TRBV18 and TRBJ1-1, with D maybe TRBD1 (5 bases). Trimming left V 4 bases short and J 7 bases short, with 10 bases between. The CDR3 loop spans 12 amino acids. CDR1 is KGHSH and CDR2 is LQKENI in the germline V gene. CDR3 region: CASSLGTDEAFF. CDR3 nucleotides: TGTGCCAGCTCACTAGGGACGGATGAAGCTTTCTTT.